The TCR beta chain described here comes from a study of blood T cell repertoires in COVID-19. This CDR3 region has 15 residues. With V trimmed by 0 bases and J by 2 bases, 2 bases remained unmatched. Germline V gene data show CDR1 as SGHNT and CDR2 as YYREEE (reference sequence). Assay used: immunoSEQ multiplex PCR; TCRdb lists only in-frame clones, some missing. The sample includes 250,000 to 350,000 clones, 84% of them seen just once. Seattle researchers signed up patients amid active infection and tracked them longitudinally. This clonotype was sampled from a human donor with COVID-19, enrolled during active disease. The donor label of this sample is uncertain. V usage is TRBV5-4 and J usage is TRBJ2-1; 7 positions agree with TRBD2. Sequenced material: peripheral blood. The DNA of the CDR3 is TGTGCCAGCAGCTTGGCGCTAGCGGCCTACAATGAGCAGTTCTTC. This codes for CASSLALAAYNEQFF.